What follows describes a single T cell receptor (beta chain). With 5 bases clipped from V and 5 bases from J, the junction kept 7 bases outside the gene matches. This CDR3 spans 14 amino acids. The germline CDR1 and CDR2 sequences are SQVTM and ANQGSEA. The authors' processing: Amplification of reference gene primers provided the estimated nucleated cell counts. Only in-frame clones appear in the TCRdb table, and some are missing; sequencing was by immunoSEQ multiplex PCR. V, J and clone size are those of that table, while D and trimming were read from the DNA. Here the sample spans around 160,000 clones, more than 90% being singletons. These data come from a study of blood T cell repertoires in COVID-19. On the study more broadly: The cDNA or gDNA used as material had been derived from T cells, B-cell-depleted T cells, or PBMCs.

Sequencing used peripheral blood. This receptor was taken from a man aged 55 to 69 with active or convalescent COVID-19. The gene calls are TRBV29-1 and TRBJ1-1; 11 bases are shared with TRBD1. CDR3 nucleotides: TGCAGCGTTAAAAGGGGGACAGGGGGGACTGAAGCTTTCTTT. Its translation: CSVKRGTGGTEAFF.